This T cell receptor beta chain came from a study of regulatory T cells in long-lasting Graves disease. Specified time point: newly diagnosed GD, antithyroid drugs for less than 3 months. The authors made the TCR library using RNA they extracted from PBMCs. The CDR3 length is 12 residues. V shed 2 bases and J shed 6 bases, with 5 bases lying between them. CDR1 and CDR2 (germline): KGHSH, LQKENI. In this sample, this clonotype turned up many times. HTBI primers from iRepertoire and Arm-PCR of CDR3 regions yielded the TCR beta libraries. TCRdb recomputed calls from the multiplex PCR reads with MiXCR, one row per CDR3 protein. The profile covers a few hundred thousand distinct CDR3 sequences, with 11% to 15% appearing a single time and approximately 15% taken by the ten largest. This sample was also put to use in a study of T cells in Graves' hyperthyroidism and ophthalmopathy.

The clonotype was recovered from a woman aged 50 to 65 with Graves disease. The sequencing used peripheral blood mononuclear cells (PBMCs), collected at new diagnosis, from a patient treated with antithyroid drugs. The V and J genes are TRBV18 and TRBJ1-5; no clear D. The CDR3 here is CASSPGIQPQHF. In DNA, the CDR3 is TGTGCCAGCTCACCAGGGATTCAGCCCCAGCATTTT.